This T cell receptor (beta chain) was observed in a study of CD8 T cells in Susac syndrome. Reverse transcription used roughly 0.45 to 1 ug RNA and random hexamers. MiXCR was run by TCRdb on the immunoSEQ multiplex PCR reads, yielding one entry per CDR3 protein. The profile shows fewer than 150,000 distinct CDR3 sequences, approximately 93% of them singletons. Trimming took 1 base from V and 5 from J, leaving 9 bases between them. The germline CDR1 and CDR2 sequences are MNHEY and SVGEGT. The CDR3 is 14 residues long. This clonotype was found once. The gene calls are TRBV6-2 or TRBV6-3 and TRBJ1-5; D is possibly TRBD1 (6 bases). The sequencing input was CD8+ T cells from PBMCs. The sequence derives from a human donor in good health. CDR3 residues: CASSYLGGHQPQHF. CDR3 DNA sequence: TGTGCCAGCAGTTACTTGGGGGGCCATCAGCCCCAGCATTTT.